The clone carrying this T cell receptor beta chain showed up many times. Its target is unknown. TCRdb fed the 5' RACE reads into MiXCR, producing one record per CDR3 protein. The repertoire holds about 60,000 distinct CDR3 sequences, with over 10% as singletons. Trimming took 1 base from V and 1 from J, leaving 7 bases between them. There are 14 residues in the CDR3. The data stem from a study of early T cells in non-severe SARS-CoV-2 infection. Whole-study results and caveats: VDJdb-based matching was biased toward anti-spike CD8 responses and missed private and CD4 specificities.

The sample consisted of whole blood. This chain uses TRBV12-3 or TRBV12-4 with TRBJ1-1; no definite D call. The TCR originated in an adult who was a healthcare worker with PCR-confirmed SARS-CoV-2 infection or an uninfected control (not recorded which). CDR3 nucleotide sequence: TGTGCCAGCAGTTTAGTGCAGGCGAACACTGAAGCTTTCTTT. Its protein is CASSLVQANTEAFF.